Listed below are T cell receptor beta chains from one sample, sequenced in a study of identical twins. TCRdb reprocessed the 5' RACE reads via MiXCR and lists one record per CDR3 protein. The sample consists of 650,000 to 800,000 distinct CDR3 sequences, over 8.5% of them appearing once. The sample was also reused in another study, on yellow fever vaccine responses in identical twins.

The source material was PBMCs. These TCRs come from a woman under 30 in good health. Both conserved end residues are part of each CDR3. The D gene is left open where the match is weak. Expanded clones get a size class; other rows say once, few or many, or leave the size out.

>.|TRBJ2-1|TRBV7-2|.
TGTGCCAGCAGCCCCCGAGCGACCGGGAGCTCCTACAATGAGCAGTTCTTC
CASSPRATGSSYNEQFF
>few|TRBJ2-3|TRBV18|.
TGTGCCAGCTCACCAGTATTGGACGACATAAGGCCAGATACGCAGTATTTT
CASSPVLDDIRPDTQYF
>few|TRBJ1-4|TRBV12-3/TRBV12-4|.
TGTGCCAGCACTCCGCCTGCCGAAGAAAAACTGTTTTTT
CASTPPAEEKLFF
>.|TRBJ2-6|TRBV20-1|.
TGCAGTGCCCCCCATGTCCAGGACCTCTCTGGGGCCAACGTCCTGACTTTC
CSAPHVQDLSGANVLTF
>.|TRBJ2-7|TRBV11-3|.
TGTGCCAGCAGCCCCCGGGATGAGGCGGTCGAGCAGTACTTC
CASSPRDEAVEQYF
>few|TRBJ2-5|TRBV10-2|.
TGCGCCAGCAGTGAGTCGAGTCAGGACCATCAGTACTTC
CASSESSQDHQYF
>.|TRBJ2-2|TRBV2|.
TGTGCCAGCAGTGAAGCTAGGGTTGGGAACGGGGAGCTGTTTTTT
CASSEARVGNGELFF
>.|TRBJ2-6|TRBV20-1|TRBD1
TGCAGTGCTTTCGACAGGGTTGGGGCCAACGTCCTGACTTTC
CSAFDRVGANVLTF
>few|TRBJ2-2|TRBV2|.
TGTGCCAGCAGCATGGGTAGTAGCGCCGGGGAGCTGTTTTTT
CASSMGSSAGELFF
>.|TRBJ1-1|TRBV12-3/TRBV12-4|.
TGTGCCAGCAGTTTAGCTATTCCGGGCTCTGAAGCTTTCTTT
CASSLAIPGSEAFF
>few|TRBJ2-1|TRBV3-1|.
TGTGCCAGCAGCCAAGATTACCCCCCGATGGATGAGCAGTTCTTC
CASSQDYPPMDEQFF
>few|TRBJ2-5|TRBV6-1|.
TGTGCCAGCACGCCCCCGGGGACAAGATTCCAAGAGACCCAGTACTTC
CASTPPGTRFQETQYF
>few|TRBJ2-7|TRBV4-3|.
TGCGCCAGCAGCCAAGATCGAGTGGGACAAATAAACTACGAGCAGTACTTC
CASSQDRVGQINYEQYF
>.|TRBJ2-5|TRBV7-9|.
TGTGCCAGCAGCTTAGTAGGGACGGTTGAGGGAGAGACCCAGTACTTC
CASSLVGTVEGETQYF
>.|TRBJ1-6|TRBV7-2|.
TGTGCCAGCAGCTTAGAGCAGCTGCTTTACTTT
CASSLEQLLYF
>.|TRBJ2-3|TRBV4-1|.
TGCGCCAGCAGCCCCACCTCCTTCCCAGATACGCAGTATTTT
CASSPTSFPDTQYF
>few|TRBJ2-7|TRBV7-2|TRBD2
TGTGCCAGCAGCTTGGCCCCGGGACTAGCGGCAGGTGAGCAGTACTTC
CASSLAPGLAAGEQYF
>.|TRBJ1-1|TRBV18|TRBD1
TGTGCCAGCTCACCATCAAAAGGACAGGGGGGTAGGACTGAAGCTTTCTTT
CASSPSKGQGGRTEAFF
>few|TRBJ2-6|TRBV7-9|TRBD1
TGTGCCAGCAGCTTAGAGACAGGGGGCGCGTCGGCCAACGTCCTGACTTTC
CASSLETGGASANVLTF
>.|TRBJ2-2|TRBV9|.
TGTGCCAGCAGCGTAGGACAAGGGAGAGGGACATTCAGCACCGGGGAGCTGTTTTTT
CASSVGQGRGTFSTGELFF
>many|TRBJ2-7|TRBV10-3|.
TGTGCCATCAGTGAGGGAAGCCTGACAGTGCAGTACTTC
CAISEGSLTVQYF
>.|TRBJ2-7|TRBV30|.
TGTGCCCTGGGTGCCGGTGGGTACTTC
CALGAGGYF
>.|TRBJ1-4|TRBV25-1|.
TGTGCCAGCAGAACAGGGAATATGGAAAAACTGTTTTTT
CASRTGNMEKLFF
>many|TRBJ2-2|TRBV7-8|.
TGTGCCAGCAGCTTAGCCTTAAACACGGCCGGGGAGCTGTTTTTT
CASSLALNTAGELFF
>.|TRBJ2-1|TRBV6-1|.
TGTGCCAGCATTCGGGGGACAACCAACAATGAGCAGTTCTTC
CASIRGTTNNEQFF
>many|TRBJ2-6|TRBV12-3/TRBV12-4|.
TGTGCCAGCAGAAGGGACTCTGGGGCCAACGTCCTGACTTTC
CASRRDSGANVLTF
>many|TRBJ2-7|TRBV29-1|.
TGCAGCGTCCCGGGCCCTAGCTCCTACGAGCAGTACTTC
CSVPGPSSYEQYF
>many|TRBJ2-5|TRBV28|.
TGTGCCACTAAGCTGGGACATCAAGAGACCCAGTACTTC
CATKLGHQETQYF
>few|TRBJ2-1|TRBV2|TRBD2
TGTGCCAGCAGTGGGTCAGGACAGGGACTAGCGGGAGAAGGTAATGAGCAGTTCTTC
CASSGSGQGLAGEGNEQFF
>.|TRBJ2-7|TRBV29-1|.
TGCAGCGTTGATCTGGGGTTGCACCCCTACGAGCAGTACTTC
CSVDLGLHPYEQYF
>few|TRBJ2-5|TRBV7-2|TRBD1
TGTGCCAGCAGCCCAAAGACAGGGGGAGAGACCCAGTACTTC
CASSPKTGGETQYF
>.|TRBJ2-7|TRBV20-1|.
TGCAGTGCCCTCCGGGACTCGAGATACGAGCAGTACTTC
CSALRDSRYEQYF
>many|TRBJ2-4|TRBV21-1|.
TGTGCCAGCAGCAAAGGGCATAAAGGCGAGGTCATTGGAGCCAAAAACATTCAGTACTTC
CASSKGHKGEVIGAKNIQYF
>many|TRBJ2-7|TRBV12-3/TRBV12-4|TRBD2
TGTGCCAGCAGGGCTACTAGCGGCATGCTGGGCGAGCAGTACTTC
CASRATSGMLGEQYF
>many|TRBJ2-2|TRBV6-1|.
TGTGCCAGCAGAGCAGCAAACAGGGACACCGGGGAGCTGTTTTTT
CASRAANRDTGELFF
>few|TRBJ2-5|TRBV7-9|TRBD2
TGTGCCAGCAGCTCACTCCAGGCGGGAGGAGAGACCCAGTACTTC
CASSSLQAGGETQYF
>many|TRBJ1-4|TRBV5-1|.
TGCGCCAGCAGCCGAGACAGAGCAGCAACTAATGAAAAACTGTTTTTT
CASSRDRAATNEKLFF
>few|TRBJ2-7|TRBV3-1|.
TGTGCCAGCAGCCAGGGCGGGACCACCTCCTACGAGCAGTACTTC
CASSQGGTTSYEQYF
>.|TRBJ2-3|TRBV6-4|.
TGTGCCAGCAGCGCAGACACTCTCACAGATACGCAGTATTTT
CASSADTLTDTQYF
>.|TRBJ2-7|TRBV7-2|.
TGTGCCAGCAGCACCGCGGGGGCGTTCTACGAGCAGTACTTC
CASSTAGAFYEQYF
>many|TRBJ2-3|TRBV7-3|.
TGTGCCAGCAGCGCCTATCCTGGCACAGATACGCAGTATTTT
CASSAYPGTDTQYF
>.|TRBJ2-7|TRBV21-1|.
TGTGCCAGCAGCAAAGAAGGAACCAACGACGAGCAGTACTTC
CASSKEGTNDEQYF
>.|TRBJ2-7|TRBV4-2|TRBD1
TGTGCCAGCAGCCCGTTTACCGCGACAGGGCAGTTCTACGAGCAGTACTTC
CASSPFTATGQFYEQYF
>many|TRBJ2-2|TRBV2|TRBD1
TGTGCCAGCAACCAACCGGGACAGGGGGCCGGGGAGCTGTTTTTT
CASNQPGQGAGELFF
>few|TRBJ2-5|TRBV27|.
TGTGCCAGCAGTTCGGGGTGGGAATGGGAGACCCAGTACTTC
CASSSGWEWETQYF
>many|TRBJ2-1|TRBV12-3/TRBV12-4|.
TGTGCCAGCAGTTATGTGACTAGGGAGGCGGATGAGCAGTTCTTC
CASSYVTREADEQFF
>few|TRBJ2-1|TRBV20-1|TRBD2
TGCAGTGCTAGAGAGGCGGGAGCGAGAAGCAATGAGCAGTTCTTC
CSAREAGARSNEQFF
>few|TRBJ1-1|TRBV28|TRBD1
TGTGCCAGCAGTTTATTAAGGGGGCCTGAAGCTTTCTTT
CASSLLRGPEAFF
>.|TRBJ1-2|TRBV20-1|.
TGCAGTGCTAGAGGTTGGGTCACCTCGTCGGTCCACTATGGCTACACCTTC
CSARGWVTSSVHYGYTF